A selection of T cell receptor beta chains follows, all from one sample in a study of T cell responses to AZD1222 COVID-19 vaccine. TCRdb's table, derived via immunoSEQ multiplex PCR, lists solely in-frame clones and lacks some. Of roughly 100,000 clones in the sample, more than 90% were seen once. The specimen comprised peripheral blood, sampled on day 0 of AZD1222 vaccination. The receptor source for this set is an adult in good health. The CDR3 runs from the conserved cysteine through the conserved F or W. The order of the fields is clone size, D gene, J gene, V gene, CDR3 DNA, CDR3 protein. D genes are given only for firm matches. Rows may omit the clone size; those that give it use once, few, many or a size class.

clone_size: NA
d_call: NA
j_call: TRBJ1-1
v_call: TRBV9
cdr3_nt: TGTGCCAGCGTCTCAGGCGGGAACATGAACACTGAAGCTTTCTTT
cdr3_aa: CASVSGGNMNTEAFF

clone_size: NA
d_call: NA
j_call: TRBJ2-7
v_call: TRBV5-6
cdr3_nt: TGTGCCAGCAGCCGTCTCTACGAGCAGTACTTC
cdr3_aa: CASSRLYEQYF

clone_size: NA
d_call: TRBD1
j_call: TRBJ1-6
v_call: TRBV7-3
cdr3_nt: TGTGCCAGCAGCCAGGGACAGCGTAATTCACCCCTCCACTTT
cdr3_aa: CASSQGQRNSPLHF

clone_size: NA
d_call: TRBD1
j_call: TRBJ1-2
v_call: TRBV24-1
cdr3_nt: TGTGCCACCAGTGATCCGGACAGGAGCTATGGCTACACCTTC
cdr3_aa: CATSDPDRSYGYTF

clone_size: once
d_call: NA
j_call: TRBJ1-5
v_call: TRBV12-5
cdr3_nt: TGTGCTAGTGGTTTAGGCCAGCCCCAGCATTTT
cdr3_aa: CASGLGQPQHF

clone_size: NA
d_call: NA
j_call: TRBJ1-3
v_call: TRBV7-2
cdr3_nt: TGTGCCAGCAGCTCCACGGGACCGCTAAGCTCTGGAAACACCATATATTTT
cdr3_aa: CASSSTGPLSSGNTIYF

clone_size: NA
d_call: NA
j_call: TRBJ1-5
v_call: TRBV7-2
cdr3_nt: TGTGCCAGCAGCTTAGCGGGCGGCAGCAATCAGCCCCAGCATTTT
cdr3_aa: CASSLAGGSNQPQHF

clone_size: few
d_call: TRBD2
j_call: TRBJ2-3
v_call: TRBV2
cdr3_nt: TGTGCCAGCAGTGGGCTAGCGGGGCTGGCAGCCGATACGCAGTATTTT
cdr3_aa: CASSGLAGLAADTQYF

clone_size: NA
d_call: NA
j_call: TRBJ1-1
v_call: TRBV2
cdr3_nt: TGTGCCACCAACCGGGACTCCCTCCGTGGCACTGAAGCTTTCTTT
cdr3_aa: CATNRDSLRGTEAFF

clone_size: NA
d_call: NA
j_call: TRBJ2-3
v_call: TRBV10-2
cdr3_nt: TGCGCCAGCAGGGAGGTTAGCACAGATACGCAGTATTTT
cdr3_aa: CASREVSTDTQYF

clone_size: NA
d_call: NA
j_call: TRBJ2-2
v_call: TRBV9
cdr3_nt: TGTGCCAGCAGCGTAGATGCCAACCGGGAGCTGTTTTTT
cdr3_aa: CASSVDANRELFF

clone_size: NA
d_call: NA
j_call: TRBJ2-1
v_call: TRBV6-2/TRBV6-3
cdr3_nt: TGTGCCAGCAGTTACTCACGGGTGACTTACAGCAATGAGCAGTTCTTC
cdr3_aa: CASSYSRVTYSNEQFF

clone_size: NA
d_call: NA
j_call: TRBJ1-5
v_call: TRBV19
cdr3_nt: TGTGCCAGTACCACGGACAGACCGTGGCAGCCCCAGCATTTT
cdr3_aa: CASTTDRPWQPQHF

clone_size: NA
d_call: NA
j_call: TRBJ2-7
v_call: TRBV5-8
cdr3_nt: TGTGCCAGCAGTTACAGCTCCTACGAGCAGTACTTC
cdr3_aa: CASSYSSYEQYF